This T cell receptor (beta chain) is from a study of shared clonotypes between healthy human individuals. The CDR3 has 17 amino acids. CDR1 and CDR2 from the germline V gene are SEHNR and FQNEAQ (reference sequence). Trimming at V came to 1 base and at J to 1 base, leaving 5 bases not matched to a gene. Libraries were prepared by immunoSEQ multiplex PCR; TCRdb keeps only in-frame clonotypes and omits some of them. The sample includes fewer than 1.6 million clones, around 98.5% of them seen just once. As for this clone: Other nucleotide sequences from this sample produce the same CDR3.

The sequence was obtained from a man under 40 in good health. Sequences were obtained from naive CD4+ T cells sorted from blood. Subset noted: CD45RA+ positively selected. The chain couples TRBV7-9 to TRBJ2-1, with TRBD2 matching 9 bases. Written as DNA, the CDR3 is TGTGCCAGCAGCTTAGGTGCGCTAGCGGGATCCTACAATGAGCAGTTCTTC. Its protein product is CASSLGALAGSYNEQFF.